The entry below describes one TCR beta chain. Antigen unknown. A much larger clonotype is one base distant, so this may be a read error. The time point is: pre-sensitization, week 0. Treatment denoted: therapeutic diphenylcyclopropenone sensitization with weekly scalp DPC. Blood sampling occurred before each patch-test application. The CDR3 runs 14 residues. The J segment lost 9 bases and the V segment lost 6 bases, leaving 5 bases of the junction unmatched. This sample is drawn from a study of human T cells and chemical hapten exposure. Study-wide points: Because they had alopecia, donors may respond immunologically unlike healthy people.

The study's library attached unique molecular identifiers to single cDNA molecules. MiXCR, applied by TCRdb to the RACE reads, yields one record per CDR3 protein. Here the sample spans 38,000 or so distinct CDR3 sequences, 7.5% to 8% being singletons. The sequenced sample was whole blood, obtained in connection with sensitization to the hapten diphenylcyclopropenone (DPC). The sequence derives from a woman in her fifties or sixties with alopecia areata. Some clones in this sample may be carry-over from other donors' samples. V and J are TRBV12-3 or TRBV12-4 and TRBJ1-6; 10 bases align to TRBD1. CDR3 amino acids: CASSKDRGSSPLHF. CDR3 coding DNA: TGTGCCAGCAGCAAGGACAGGGGGAGTTCACCCCTCCACTTT.